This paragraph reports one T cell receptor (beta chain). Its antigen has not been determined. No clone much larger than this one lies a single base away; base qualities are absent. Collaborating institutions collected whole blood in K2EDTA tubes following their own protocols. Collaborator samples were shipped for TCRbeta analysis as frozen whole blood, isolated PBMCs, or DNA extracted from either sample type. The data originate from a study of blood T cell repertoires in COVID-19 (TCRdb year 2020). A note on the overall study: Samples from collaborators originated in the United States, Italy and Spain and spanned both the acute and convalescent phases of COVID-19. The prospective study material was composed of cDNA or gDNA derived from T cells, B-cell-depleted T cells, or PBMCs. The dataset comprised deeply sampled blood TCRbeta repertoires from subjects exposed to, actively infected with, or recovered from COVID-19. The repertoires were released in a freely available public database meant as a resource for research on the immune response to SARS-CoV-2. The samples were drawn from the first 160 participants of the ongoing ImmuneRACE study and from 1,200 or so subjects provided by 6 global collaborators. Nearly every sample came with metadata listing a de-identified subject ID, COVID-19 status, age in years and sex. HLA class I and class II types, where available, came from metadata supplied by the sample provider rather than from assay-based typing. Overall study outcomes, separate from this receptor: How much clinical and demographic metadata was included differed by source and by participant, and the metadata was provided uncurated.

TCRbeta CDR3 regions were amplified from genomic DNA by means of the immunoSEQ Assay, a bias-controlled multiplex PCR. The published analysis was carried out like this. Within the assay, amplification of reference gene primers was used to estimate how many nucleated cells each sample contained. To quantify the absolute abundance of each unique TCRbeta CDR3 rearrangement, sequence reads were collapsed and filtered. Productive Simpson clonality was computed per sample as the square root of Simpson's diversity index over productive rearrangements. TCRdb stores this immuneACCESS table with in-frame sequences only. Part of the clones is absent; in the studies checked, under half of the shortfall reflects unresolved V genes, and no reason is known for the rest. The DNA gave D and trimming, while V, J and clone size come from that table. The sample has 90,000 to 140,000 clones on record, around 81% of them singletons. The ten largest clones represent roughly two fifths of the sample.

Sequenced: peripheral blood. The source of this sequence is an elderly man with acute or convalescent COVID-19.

The CDR3 in this case is CASSESDRRNTEAFF. The DNA sequence follows: TGTGCCAGCAGTGAATCGGACAGAAGGAACACTGAAGCTTTCTTT. Here the chain combines TRBV6-4 and TRBJ1-1; the best D guess is TRBD1, with 6 bases matching. From a lookup of the germline V gene, CDR1 and CDR2 are MRHNA and SNTAGT. Relative to germline, V is 3 bases shorter and J is 1 base shorter, with 12 bases between their ends. CDR3 length: 15 amino acids, cysteine to phenylalanine. Of all the DNA, just the CDR3 is kept, 45 bases in frame from base 1.